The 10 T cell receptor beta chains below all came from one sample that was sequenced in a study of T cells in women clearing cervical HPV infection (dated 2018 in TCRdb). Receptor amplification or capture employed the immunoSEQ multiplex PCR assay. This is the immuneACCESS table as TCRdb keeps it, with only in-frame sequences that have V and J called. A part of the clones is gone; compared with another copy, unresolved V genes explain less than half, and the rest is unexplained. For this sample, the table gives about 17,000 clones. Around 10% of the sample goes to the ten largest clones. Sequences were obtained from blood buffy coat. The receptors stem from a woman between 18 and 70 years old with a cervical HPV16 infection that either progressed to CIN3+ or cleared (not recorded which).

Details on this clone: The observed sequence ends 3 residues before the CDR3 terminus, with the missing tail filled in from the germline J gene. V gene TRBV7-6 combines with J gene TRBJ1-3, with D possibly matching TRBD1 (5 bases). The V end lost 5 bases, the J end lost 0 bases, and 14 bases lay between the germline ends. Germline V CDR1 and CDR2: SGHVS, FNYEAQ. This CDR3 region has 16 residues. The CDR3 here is CASSVDIPGSGNTIYF. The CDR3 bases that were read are TGTGCCAGCAGCGTGGACATCCCCGGCTCTGGAAACACC.

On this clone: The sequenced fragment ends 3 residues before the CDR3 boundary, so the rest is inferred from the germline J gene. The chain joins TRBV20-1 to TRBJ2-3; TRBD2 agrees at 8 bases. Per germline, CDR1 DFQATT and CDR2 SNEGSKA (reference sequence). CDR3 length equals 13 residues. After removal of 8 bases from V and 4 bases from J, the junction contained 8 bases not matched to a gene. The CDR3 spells CSSIRGGADTQYF. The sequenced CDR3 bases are TGCAGTTCTATCCGGGGGGGGGCAGATACG.

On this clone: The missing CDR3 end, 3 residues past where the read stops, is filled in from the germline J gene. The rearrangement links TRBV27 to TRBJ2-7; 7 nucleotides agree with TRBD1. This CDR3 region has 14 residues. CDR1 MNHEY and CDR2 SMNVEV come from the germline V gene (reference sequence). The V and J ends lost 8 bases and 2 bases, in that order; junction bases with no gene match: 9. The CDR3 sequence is CASAGQESAYEQYF. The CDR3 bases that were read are TGTGCCAGCGCCGGACAGGAAAGCGCCTACGAG.

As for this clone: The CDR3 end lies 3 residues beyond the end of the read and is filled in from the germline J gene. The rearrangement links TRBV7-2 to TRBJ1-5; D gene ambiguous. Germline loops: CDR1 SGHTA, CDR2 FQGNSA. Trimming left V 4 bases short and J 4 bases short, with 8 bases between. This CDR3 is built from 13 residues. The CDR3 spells CASSSRLNQPQHF. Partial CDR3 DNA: TGTGCCAGCAGCTCTCGACTGAATCAGCCC.

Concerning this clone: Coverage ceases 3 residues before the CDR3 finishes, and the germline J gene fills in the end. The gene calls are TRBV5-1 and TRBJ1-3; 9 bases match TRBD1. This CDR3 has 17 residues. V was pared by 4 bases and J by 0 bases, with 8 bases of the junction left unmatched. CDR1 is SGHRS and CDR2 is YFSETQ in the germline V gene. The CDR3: CASSKTGTGRSGNTIYF. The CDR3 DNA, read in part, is TGCGCCAGCAGCAAAACCGGGACAGGGCGCTCTGGAAACACC.

The CDR3 here is CASASGRAPYEQYF. The sequenced CDR3 bases are TGTGCCAGCGCTAGCGGGAGGGCCCCCTACGAG. The chain recombines TRBV2 with TRBJ2-7; 12 bases match TRBD2. Sequencing ends 3 residues short of the CDR3 end; the germline J gene provides the rest. Germline assignment: CDR1 SNHLY and CDR2 FYNNEI. The J segment lost 2 bases and the V segment lost 8 bases, leaving 4 bases of the junction unmatched. The CDR3 totals 14 residues. Variable domain in full (rest from reference TRBV2 and TRBJ2-7): EPEVTQTPSHQVTQMGQEVILRCVPISNHLYFYWYRQILGQKVEFLVSFYNNEISEKSEIFDDQFSVERPDGSNFTLKIRSTKLEDSAMYFCASASGRAPYEQYFGPGTRLTVT.

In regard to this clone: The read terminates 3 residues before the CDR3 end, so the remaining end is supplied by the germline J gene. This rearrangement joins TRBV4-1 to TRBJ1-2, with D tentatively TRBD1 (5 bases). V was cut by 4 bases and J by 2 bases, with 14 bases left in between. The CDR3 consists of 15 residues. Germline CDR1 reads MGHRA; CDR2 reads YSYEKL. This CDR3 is CASSPQPGHNYGYTF. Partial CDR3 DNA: TGCGCCAGCAGCCCTCAGCCCGGACACAACTATGGC.

The sequenced CDR3 bases are TGTGCCAGCACCCAAGGGGGGGGCCGCGAG. Amino acids: CASTQGGGRE. The whole CDR3 reads CASTQGGGREQYF. The gene calls are TRBV2 and TRBJ2-7; possible D gene TRBD2, 7 bases. The read terminates 3 residues ahead of where the CDR3 ends, so the germline J gene completes it. The CDR3 runs to 13 residues. Germline lookup yields CDR1 SNHLY and CDR2 FYNNEI. Trimming took off 7 bases at V and 6 bases at J, with 16 bases between the two ends.

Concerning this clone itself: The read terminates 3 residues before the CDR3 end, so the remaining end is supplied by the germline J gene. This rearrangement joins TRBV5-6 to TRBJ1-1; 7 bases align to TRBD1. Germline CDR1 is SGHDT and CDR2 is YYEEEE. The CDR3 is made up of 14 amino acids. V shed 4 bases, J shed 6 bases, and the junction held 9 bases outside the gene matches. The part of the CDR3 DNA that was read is TGTGCCAGCAGCCCAGGGGGTACCAACGCTGAA. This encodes CASSPGGTNAE. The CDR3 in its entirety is CASSPGGTNAEAFF.

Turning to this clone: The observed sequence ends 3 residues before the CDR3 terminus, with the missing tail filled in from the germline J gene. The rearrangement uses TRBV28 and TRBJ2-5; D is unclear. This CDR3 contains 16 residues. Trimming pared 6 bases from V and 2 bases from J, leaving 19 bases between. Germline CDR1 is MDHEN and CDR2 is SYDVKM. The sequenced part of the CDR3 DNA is TGTGCCAGCAGCCTTATTGGATGGAGCGATCAAGAGACC. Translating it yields CASSLIGWSDQET. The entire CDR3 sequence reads CASSLIGWSDQETQYF.